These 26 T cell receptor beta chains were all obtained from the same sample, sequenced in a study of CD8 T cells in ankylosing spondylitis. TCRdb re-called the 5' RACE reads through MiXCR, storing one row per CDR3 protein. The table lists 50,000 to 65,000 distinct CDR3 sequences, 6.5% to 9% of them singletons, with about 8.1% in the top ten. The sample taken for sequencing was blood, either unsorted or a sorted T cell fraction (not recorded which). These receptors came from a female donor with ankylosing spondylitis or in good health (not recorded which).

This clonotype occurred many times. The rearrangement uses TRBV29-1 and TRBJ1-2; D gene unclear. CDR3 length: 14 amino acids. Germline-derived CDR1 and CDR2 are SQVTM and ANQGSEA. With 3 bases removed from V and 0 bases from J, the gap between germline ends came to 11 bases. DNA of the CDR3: TGCAGCGTTGATACCCAGGTCCCTAACTATGGCTACACCTTC. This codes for CSVDTQVPNYGYTF.

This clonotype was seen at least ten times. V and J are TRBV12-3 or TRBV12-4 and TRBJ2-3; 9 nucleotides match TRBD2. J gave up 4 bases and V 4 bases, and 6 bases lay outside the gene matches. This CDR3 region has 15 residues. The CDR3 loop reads CASSSSAGGPDTQYF. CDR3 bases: TGTGCCAGCAGTTCCTCGGCGGGGGGGCCAGATACGCAGTATTTT.

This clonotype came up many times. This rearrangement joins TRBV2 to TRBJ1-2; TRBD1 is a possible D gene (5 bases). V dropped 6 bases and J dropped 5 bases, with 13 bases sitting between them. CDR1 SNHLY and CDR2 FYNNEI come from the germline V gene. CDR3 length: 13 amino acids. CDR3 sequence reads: CASRVGPQYGYTF. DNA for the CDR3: TGTGCCAGCAGAGTGGGACCCCAATATGGCTACACCTTC.

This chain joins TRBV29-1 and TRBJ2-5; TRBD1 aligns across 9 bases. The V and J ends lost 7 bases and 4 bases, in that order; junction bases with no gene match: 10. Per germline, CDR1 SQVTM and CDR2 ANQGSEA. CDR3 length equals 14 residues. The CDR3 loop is CSAGTGGFGETQYF. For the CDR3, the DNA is TGCAGCGCGGGAACAGGGGGCTTTGGAGAGACCCAGTACTTC. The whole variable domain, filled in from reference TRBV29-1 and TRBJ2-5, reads SAVISQKPSRDICQRGTSLTIQCQVDSQVTMMFWYRQQPGQSLTLIATANQGSEATYESGFVIDKFPISRPNLTFSTLTVSNMSPEDSSIYLCSAGTGGFGETQYFGPGTRLLVL.

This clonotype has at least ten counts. As DNA, the CDR3 is TGCGCCAGGGGGACAGGGTTGGCCGGGGAGCTGTTTTTT. Its protein product is CARGTGLAGELFF. This chain links TRBV4-1 with TRBJ2-2; 9 nucleotides align to TRBD1. J was trimmed by 6 bases and V by 9 bases; bases with no gene match: 5. The CDR3 is 13 residues long. Germline V gene data show CDR1 as MGHRA and CDR2 as YSYEKL.

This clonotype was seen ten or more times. The DNA for the CDR3 is TGCGCCAGCAGCTTGGGACAGAAGATGGGTACTGAAGCTTTCTTT. Protein: CASSLGQKMGTEAFF. This chain links TRBV5-1 with TRBJ1-1; possible D gene TRBD1, 5 bases. CDR3 size: 15 residues. Germline V gene data show CDR1 as SGHRS and CDR2 as YFSETQ. V was cut by 0 bases and J by 5 bases, with 14 bases left in between.

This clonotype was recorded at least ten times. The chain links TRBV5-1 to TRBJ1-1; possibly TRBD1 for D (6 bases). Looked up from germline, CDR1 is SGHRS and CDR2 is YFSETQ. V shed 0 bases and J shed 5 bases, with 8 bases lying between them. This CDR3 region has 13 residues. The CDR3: CASSLDRDTEAFF. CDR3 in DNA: TGCGCCAGCAGCTTGGACAGGGATACTGAAGCTTTCTTT. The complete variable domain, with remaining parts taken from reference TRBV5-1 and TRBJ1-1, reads KAGVTQTPRYLIKTRGQQVTLSCSPISGHRSVSWYQQTPGQGLQFLFEYFSETQRNKGNFPGRFSGRQFSNSRSEMNVSTLELGDSALYLCASSLDRDTEAFFGQGTRLTVV.

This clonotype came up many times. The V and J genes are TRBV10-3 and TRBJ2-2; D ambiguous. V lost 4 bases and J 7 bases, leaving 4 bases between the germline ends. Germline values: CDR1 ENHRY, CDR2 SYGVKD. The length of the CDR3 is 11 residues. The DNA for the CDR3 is TGTGCCATCAGTGGAAGCGGGGAGCTGTTTTTT. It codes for CAISGSGELFF.

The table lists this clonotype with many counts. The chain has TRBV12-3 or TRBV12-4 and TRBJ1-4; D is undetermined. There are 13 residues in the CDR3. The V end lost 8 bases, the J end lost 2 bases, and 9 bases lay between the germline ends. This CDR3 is CASSRRTNEKLFF. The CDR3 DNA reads TGTGCCAGCTCTCGGAGGACTAATGAAAAACTGTTTTTT.

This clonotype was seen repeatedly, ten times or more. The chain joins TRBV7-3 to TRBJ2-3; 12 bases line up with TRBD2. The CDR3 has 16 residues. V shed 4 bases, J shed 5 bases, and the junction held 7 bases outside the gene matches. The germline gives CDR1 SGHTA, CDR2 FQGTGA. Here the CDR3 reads CASSSGLAGGGDTQYF. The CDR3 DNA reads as TGTGCCAGCAGCTCTGGCCTAGCGGGGGGGGGAGATACGCAGTATTTT.

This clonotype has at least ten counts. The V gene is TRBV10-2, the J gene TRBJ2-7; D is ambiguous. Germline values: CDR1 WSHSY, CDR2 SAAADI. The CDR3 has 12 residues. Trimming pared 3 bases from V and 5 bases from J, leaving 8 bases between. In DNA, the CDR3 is TGCGCCAGCAGTGACCTTTCGGACGAGCAGTACGTC. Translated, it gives CASSDLSDEQYV.

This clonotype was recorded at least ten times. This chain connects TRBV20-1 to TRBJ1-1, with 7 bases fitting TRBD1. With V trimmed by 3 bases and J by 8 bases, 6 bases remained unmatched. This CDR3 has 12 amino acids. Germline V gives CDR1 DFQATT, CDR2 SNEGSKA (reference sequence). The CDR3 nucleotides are TGCAGTGCTAGTCGGACAGGCCCGGAAGCTTTCTTT. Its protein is CSASRTGPEAFF.

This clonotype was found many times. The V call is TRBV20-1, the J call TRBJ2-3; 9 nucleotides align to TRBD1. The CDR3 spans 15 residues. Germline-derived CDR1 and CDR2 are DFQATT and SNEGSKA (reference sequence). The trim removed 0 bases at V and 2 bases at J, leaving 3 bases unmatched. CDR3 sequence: CSARDAQGATDTQYF. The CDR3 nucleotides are TGCAGTGCTAGAGATGCACAGGGGGCCACAGATACGCAGTATTTT.

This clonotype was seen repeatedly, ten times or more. This CDR3 reads CASSSLPGQGIADTQYF. The CDR3 DNA sequence: TGCGCCAGCAGCTCACTTCCGGGACAGGGTATCGCAGATACGCAGTATTTT. This chain connects TRBV5-1 to TRBJ2-3; TRBD1 matches at 9 bases. The V gene end was trimmed by 3 bases and the J gene end by 4 bases; junction bases not matched to a gene: 12. The CDR3 has 17 amino acids. Germline lookup yields CDR1 SGHRS and CDR2 YFSETQ.

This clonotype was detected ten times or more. The DNA of the CDR3 is TGCAGTGCTAAGGGCAGTTTGGCAGATACGCAGTATTTT. Amino acid sequence: CSAKGSLADTQYF. This chain uses TRBV20-1 with TRBJ2-3; D ambiguous. The V gene's germline CDR1 is DFQATT and CDR2 SNEGSKA (reference sequence). V lost 4 bases to trimming and J lost 4 bases, with 12 bases between them. The CDR3 contains 13 residues.

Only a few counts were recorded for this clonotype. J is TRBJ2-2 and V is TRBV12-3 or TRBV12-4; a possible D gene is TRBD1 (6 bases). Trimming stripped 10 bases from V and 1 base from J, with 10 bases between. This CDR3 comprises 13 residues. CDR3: CAIQGRNTGELFF. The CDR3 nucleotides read TGTGCCATCCAGGGGCGGAACACCGGGGAGCTGTTTTTT.

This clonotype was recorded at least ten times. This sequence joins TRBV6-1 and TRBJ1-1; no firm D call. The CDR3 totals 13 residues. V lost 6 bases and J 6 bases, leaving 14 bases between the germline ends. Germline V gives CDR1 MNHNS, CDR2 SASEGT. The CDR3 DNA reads TGTGCCAGCAGGCCGTCAGCTCATTCTGAAGCTTTCTTT. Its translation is CASRPSAHSEAFF.

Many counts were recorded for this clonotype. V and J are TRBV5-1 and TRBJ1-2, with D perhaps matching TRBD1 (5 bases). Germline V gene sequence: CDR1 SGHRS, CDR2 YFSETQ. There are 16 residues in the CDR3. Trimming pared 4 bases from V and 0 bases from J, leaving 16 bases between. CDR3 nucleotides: TGCGCCAGCAGCCGTACTCAGGGTACAGCTAACTATGGCTACACCTTC. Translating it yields CASSRTQGTANYGYTF.

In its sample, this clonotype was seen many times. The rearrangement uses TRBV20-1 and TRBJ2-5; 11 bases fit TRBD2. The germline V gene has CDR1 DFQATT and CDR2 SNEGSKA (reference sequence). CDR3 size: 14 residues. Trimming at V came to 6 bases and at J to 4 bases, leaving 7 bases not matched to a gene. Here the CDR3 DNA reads TGCAGTGCCTCGGGACTAGCGGTGAGAGAGACCCAGTACTTC. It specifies CSASGLAVRETQYF.

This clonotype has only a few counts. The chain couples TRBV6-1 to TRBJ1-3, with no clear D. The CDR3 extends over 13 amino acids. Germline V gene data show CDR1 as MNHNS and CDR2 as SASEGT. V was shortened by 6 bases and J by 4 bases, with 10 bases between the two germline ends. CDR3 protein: CASSDGWGNTIYF. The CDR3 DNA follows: TGTGCCAGCAGCGACGGGTGGGGAAACACCATATATTTT.

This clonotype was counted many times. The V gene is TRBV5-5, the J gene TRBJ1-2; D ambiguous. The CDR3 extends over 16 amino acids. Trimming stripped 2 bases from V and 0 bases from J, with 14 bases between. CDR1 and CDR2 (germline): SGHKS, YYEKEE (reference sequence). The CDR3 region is CASSFNILTANYGYTF. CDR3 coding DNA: TGTGCCAGCAGCTTCAACATTTTGACTGCTAACTATGGCTACACCTTC.

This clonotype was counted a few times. This CDR3 is CASSDRDGSPLHF. The CDR3 DNA reads as TGTGCCAGCAGTGACAGGGACGGTTCACCCCTCCACTTT. The chain uses TRBV6-1 and TRBJ1-6; TRBD1 is a possible D gene (5 bases). Between the trimmed V and J ends, which lost 3 bases and 9 bases, there was a span of 9 bases. From germline, CDR1 is MNHNS and CDR2 SASEGT. The CDR3 sequence is 13 residues long.

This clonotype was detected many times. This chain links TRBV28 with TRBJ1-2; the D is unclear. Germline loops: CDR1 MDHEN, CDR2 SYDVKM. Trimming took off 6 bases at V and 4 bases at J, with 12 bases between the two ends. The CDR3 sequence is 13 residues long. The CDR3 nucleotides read TGTGCCAGCAGCCCTACTATATTCTATGGCTACACCTTC. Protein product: CASSPTIFYGYTF.

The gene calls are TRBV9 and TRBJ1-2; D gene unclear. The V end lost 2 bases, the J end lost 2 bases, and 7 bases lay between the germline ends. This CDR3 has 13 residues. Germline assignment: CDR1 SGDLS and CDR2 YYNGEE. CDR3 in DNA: TGTGCCAGCAGCGTCCAAGGGAACTATGGCTACACCTTC. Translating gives CASSVQGNYGYTF.

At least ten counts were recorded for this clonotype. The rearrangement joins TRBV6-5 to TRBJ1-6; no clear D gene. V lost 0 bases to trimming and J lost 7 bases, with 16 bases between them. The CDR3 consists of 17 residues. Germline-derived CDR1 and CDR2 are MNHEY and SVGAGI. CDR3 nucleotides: TGTGCCAGCAGTTACTCGAATGTGGGGAGTCGGAATTCACCCCTCCACTTT. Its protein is CASSYSNVGSRNSPLHF.

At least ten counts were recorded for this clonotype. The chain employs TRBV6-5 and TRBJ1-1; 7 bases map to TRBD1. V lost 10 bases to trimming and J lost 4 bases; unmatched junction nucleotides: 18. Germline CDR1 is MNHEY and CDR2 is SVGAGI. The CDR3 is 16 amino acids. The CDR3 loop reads CATSYYYETGATEAFF. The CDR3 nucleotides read TGTGCCACCAGCTATTACTACGAAACAGGGGCCACTGAAGCTTTCTTT.